Each of the 23 T cell receptor beta chains below was sequenced from the same sample in a study of blood T cell repertoires in COVID-19. Clones were read by immunoSEQ multiplex PCR, and TCRdb kept only the in-frame ones, dropping some. Here the sample spans some 250,000 clones, approximately 91% being singletons. The source material was peripheral blood. The receptors shown here come from a human donor in a cohort sampled during active COVID-19.

The chain links TRBV10-3 to TRBJ1-1; possibly TRBD1 for D (6 bases). This CDR3 region has 14 residues. The germline CDR1 and CDR2 sequences are ENHRY and SYGVKD. The V end lost 3 bases, the J end lost 0 bases, and 8 bases lay between the germline ends. The CDR3 DNA reads TGTGCCATCAGTGAAAGGGGGATGAACACTGAAGCTTTCTTT. This codes for CAISERGMNTEAFF.

Points on this clone: This sample also contains other DNA sequences that code for the same CDR3. The V gene is TRBV7-9, the J gene TRBJ2-7; tentative D call: TRBD1 (6 bases). Trimming removed 5 bases at V and 2 bases at J, with 7 bases between. This CDR3 is 12 amino acids long. Germline CDR1 and CDR2: SEHNR and FQNEAQ (reference sequence). As DNA, the CDR3 is TGTGCCAGCAGCCGGACAGCCTACGAGCAGTACTTC. This gives the protein CASSRTAYEQYF.

The chain is built from TRBV28 and TRBJ1-2, with 7 bases identical to TRBD1. The CDR3 runs to 16 residues. Germline V gene data show CDR1 as MDHEN and CDR2 as SYDVKM. With 7 bases clipped from V and 7 bases from J, the junction kept 18 bases outside the gene matches. Here the CDR3 DNA reads TGTGCCAGCACCCTTTTAGGGGGCCAAGGGACTGGTGGCTACACCTTC. This sequence encodes CASTLLGGQGTGGYTF.

This sequence joins TRBV28 and TRBJ1-3; D not resolved. The CDR3 totals 16 residues. The germline CDR1 and CDR2 sequences are MDHEN and SYDVKM. V lost 4 bases to trimming and J lost 3 bases, with 16 bases between them. This CDR3 reads CASSWASVIFGNTIYF. The CDR3 DNA reads TGTGCCAGCAGTTGGGCCTCCGTAATCTTTGGAAACACCATATATTTT.

The rearrangement joins TRBV10-3 to TRBJ1-6; the match to TRBD1 covers 8 bases. Germline V gene lookup returns CDR1 ENHRY and CDR2 SYGVKD. This CDR3 has 14 amino acids. The ends lost 6 bases at V and 7 bases at J; junction bases unmatched: 5. CDR3 DNA sequence: TGTGCCATCAGGGCGGGACAGGAAAATTCACCCCTCCACTTT. Its translation is CAIRAGQENSPLHF.

This clone turned up a few times. V and J are TRBV5-1 and TRBJ1-2; D gene uncertain. Trimming shortened V by 4 bases and J by 0 bases, and 16 bases separated the two germline ends. There are 16 residues in the CDR3. Germline V gives CDR1 SGHRS, CDR2 YFSETQ. The CDR3: CASSLSSGPTNYGYTF. The CDR3 region has the DNA TGCGCCAGCAGCCTATCTTCCGGTCCGACTAACTATGGCTACACCTTC.

The chain links TRBV7-9 to TRBJ1-1; no clear D gene. V was shortened by 4 bases and J by 0 bases, with 9 bases between the two germline ends. The germline CDR1 and CDR2 sequences are SEHNR and FQNEAQ (reference sequence). The CDR3 has 14 residues. The CDR3 sequence is CASSSDTMNTEAFF. CDR3 coding DNA: TGTGCCAGCAGCTCTGACACCATGAACACTGAAGCTTTCTTT. Looking up the rest from reference TRBV7-9 and TRBJ1-1 gives the full variable domain: DTGVSQNPRHKITKRGQNVTFRCDPISEHNRLYWYRQTLGQGPEFLTYFQNEAQLEKSRLLSDRFSAERPKGSFSTLEIQRTEQGDSAMYLCASSSDTMNTEAFFGQGTRLTVV.

The chain has TRBV19 and TRBJ1-1; D not certain. Germline V gene lookup returns CDR1 LNHDA and CDR2 SQIVND (reference sequence). V was trimmed by 6 bases and J by 3 bases, leaving 11 bases between them. The CDR3 has 13 residues. Written as DNA, the CDR3 is TGTGCCAGTAGACGGGATTTGTACACTGAAGCTTTCTTT. As protein: CASRRDLYTEAFF.

The CDR3 region is CASSQDITVTEAFF. CDR3 coding DNA: TGCGCCAGCAGCCAAGATATAACAGTCACTGAAGCTTTCTTT. This chain connects TRBV4-3 to TRBJ1-1; D gene unclear. Germline V lookup: CDR1 LGHNA, CDR2 YSLEER. The CDR3 is made up of 14 amino acids. Trimming took off 0 bases at V and 4 bases at J, with 9 bases between the two ends.

The chain couples TRBV4-2 to TRBJ1-2, with TRBD1 identical over 10 bases. The CDR3 runs 14 residues. Germline CDR1 reads LGHNA; CDR2 reads YNFKEQ. Unmatched junction bases numbered 5, after V lost 2 bases and J lost 8 bases. The CDR3 sequence is CASSQSGTGEGYTF. The CDR3 DNA sequence: TGTGCCAGCAGCCAATCCGGGACAGGGGAGGGCTACACCTTC.

V usage is TRBV5-1 and J usage is TRBJ2-7; 10 bases match TRBD1. The ends lost 6 bases at V and 5 bases at J; junction bases unmatched: 8. The germline V gene encodes CDR1 SGHRS and CDR2 YFSETQ. The length of the CDR3 is 14 residues. The CDR3 here is CASISGTGENEQYF. The CDR3, as DNA: TGCGCCAGCATTTCCGGGACAGGGGAAAACGAGCAGTACTTC.

V and J are TRBV27 and TRBJ2-7; D is unresolved. The germline V and J ends were trimmed by 2 bases and 0 bases, with 5 bases remaining between them. The CDR3 contains 13 residues. The germline V gene encodes CDR1 MNHEY and CDR2 SMNVEV (reference sequence). The CDR3 DNA follows: TGTGCCAGCAGTTTAGCAGACTCCTACGAGCAGTACTTC. It encodes CASSLADSYEQYF.

The chain carries TRBV5-4 and TRBJ1-1; 7 nucleotides align to TRBD1. The V gene's germline CDR1 is SGHNT and CDR2 YYREEE (reference sequence). CDR3 length equals 15 residues. The V gene end was trimmed by 3 bases and the J gene end by 2 bases; junction bases not matched to a gene: 7. The CDR3 sequence: CASSSIRGANTEAFF. The CDR3 coding sequence is TGTGCCAGCAGCTCTATCAGGGGGGCTAACACTGAAGCTTTCTTT.

The gene calls are TRBV27 and TRBJ2-5, with 8 bases fitting TRBD1. V trimming: 9 bases; J trimming: 3 bases; junction bases outside the gene matches: 6. CDR1 and CDR2 (germline): MNHEY, SMNVEV (reference sequence). The CDR3 has 13 amino acids. The CDR3 coding sequence is TGTGCCAGTCGGACAGGGATGAAAGAGACCCAGTACTTC. It is translated as CASRTGMKETQYF.

The V and J genes are TRBV2 and TRBJ2-3, with 7 bases lining up with TRBD2. V lost 1 base to trimming and J lost 5 bases; unmatched junction nucleotides: 9. CDR1 and CDR2 from the germline V gene are SNHLY and FYNNEI. The CDR3 loop spans 16 amino acids. The CDR3, as DNA: TGTGCCAGCAGTGAAGTGAAAGGGAGGGCAAAAGATACGCAGTATTTT. Its translation: CASSEVKGRAKDTQYF.

The chain employs TRBV15 and TRBJ1-6; D is ambiguous. With 8 bases removed from V and 4 bases from J, the gap between germline ends came to 6 bases. This CDR3 is built from 12 residues. Germline values: CDR1 LNHNV, CDR2 YYDKDF (reference sequence). The CDR3 coding sequence is TGTGCCACCTTACGGTATAATTCACCCCTCCACTTT. It specifies CATLRYNSPLHF. Together with reference TRBV15 and TRBJ1-6, the CDR3 gives the full variable domain: DAMVIQNPRYQVTQFGKPVTLSCSQTLNHNVMYWYQQKSSQAPKLLFHYYDKDFNNEADTPDNFQSRRPNTSFCFLDIRSPGLGDTAMYLCATLRYNSPLHFGNGTRLTVT.

The CDR3 region has the DNA TGTGCCAGCAGCCCGATAAGCCGTAGACAGGGTCAAAGCTACGAGCAGTACTTC. Translated, it gives CASSPISRRQGQSYEQYF. The chain is built from TRBV11-2 and TRBJ2-7; TRBD1 matches 7 bases. This CDR3 region has 18 residues. Trimming took 5 bases from V and 3 from J; bases not matched to a gene: 19. Germline assignment: CDR1 SGHAT and CDR2 FQNNGV.

This clone was picked up one time. J is TRBJ1-2 and V is TRBV30, with a weak D call TRBD1 (5 bases). This CDR3 is 15 amino acids long. The V gene's germline CDR1 is GTSNPN and CDR2 SVGIG (reference sequence). Trimming took off 0 bases at V and 4 bases at J, with 15 bases between the two ends. The CDR3 DNA reads TGTGCCTGGAGTGTCCCAGGGTTCGTAACCTATGGCTACACCTTC. It translates to CAWSVPGFVTYGYTF.

The chain combines TRBV4-3 with TRBJ1-3; possible D gene TRBD1, 6 bases. V shed 0 bases and J shed 0 bases, with 9 bases lying between them. CDR1 LGHNA and CDR2 YSLEER come from the germline V gene. This CDR3 is built from 16 residues. For the CDR3, the DNA is TGCGCCAGCAGCCAAGACTGGACAGTCTCTGGAAACACCATATATTTT. Amino acid sequence: CASSQDWTVSGNTIYF.

This chain joins TRBV7-9 and TRBJ1-1; 8 bases are shared with TRBD1. Per the germline V gene, CDR1 is SEHNR and CDR2 is FQNEAQ (reference sequence). This CDR3 has 13 amino acids. V trimming: 4 bases; J trimming: 5 bases; junction bases outside the gene matches: 3. The CDR3 sequence is CASSWGQATEAFF. CDR3 nucleotide sequence: TGTGCCAGCAGCTGGGGACAGGCGACTGAAGCTTTCTTT.

This clone was counted a few times. This chain connects TRBV28 to TRBJ1-5; the D is unclear. The CDR3 runs to 12 residues. V was pared by 7 bases and J by 4 bases, with 8 bases between. CDR1 MDHEN and CDR2 SYDVKM come from the germline V gene. This CDR3 reads CASTSGNQPQHF. CDR3 bases: TGTGCCAGCACGTCAGGTAATCAGCCCCAGCATTTT.

The V gene is TRBV5-6, the J gene TRBJ2-7; a weak D match, TRBD2 (5 bases). CDR1 is SGHDT, CDR2 YYEEEE, per germline. V lost 1 base and J 10 bases, leaving 12 bases between the germline ends. This CDR3 is 12 amino acids long. The CDR3 nucleotides are TGTGCCAGCAGCTTGTATCGTACGGGACAGTACTTC. Encoded protein: CASSLYRTGQYF.

J is TRBJ2-7 and V is TRBV25-1; D call uncertain. The V end was cut by 3 bases, the J end by 6 bases, with 12 bases between. Germline V gene data show CDR1 as MGHDK and CDR2 as SYGVNS. The CDR3 is made up of 13 amino acids. CDR3 region: CASSDARVGEQYF. In DNA form, the CDR3 reads TGTGCCAGCAGTGACGCCCGCGTCGGCGAGCAGTACTTC.